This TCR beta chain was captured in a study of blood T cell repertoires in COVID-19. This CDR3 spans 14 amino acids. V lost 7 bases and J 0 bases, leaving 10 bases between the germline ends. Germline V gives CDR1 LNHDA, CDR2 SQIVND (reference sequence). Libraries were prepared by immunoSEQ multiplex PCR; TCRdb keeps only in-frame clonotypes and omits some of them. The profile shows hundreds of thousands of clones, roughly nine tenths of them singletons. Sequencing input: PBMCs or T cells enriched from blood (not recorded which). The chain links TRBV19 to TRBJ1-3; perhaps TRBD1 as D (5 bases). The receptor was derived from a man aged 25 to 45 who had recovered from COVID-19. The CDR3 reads CASTGGSSGNTIYF. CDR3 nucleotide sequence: TGTGCCAGTACCGGGGGGAGCTCTGGAAACACCATATATTTT. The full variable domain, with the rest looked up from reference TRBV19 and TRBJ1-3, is DGGITQSPKYLFRKEGQNVTLSCEQNLNHDAMYWYRQDPGQGLRLIYYSQIVNDFQKGDIAEGYSVSREKKESFPLTVTSAQKNPTAFYLCASTGGSSGNTIYFGEGSWLTVV.